This record concerns one T cell receptor beta chain sequence. Its target is not known. This table comes from immunoSEQ multiplex PCR, and its TCRdb copy is limited to in-frame clones, with some not included. Of fewer than 80,000 clones listed, around 79% are singletons. This entry belongs to a study of T cell responses to AZD1222 COVID-19 vaccine. Overall study results and limits: Clonal diversity may have been underestimated in mostly white British donors. Seropositive at baseline were only a handful of AZD1222 recipients. The study found vaccine-associated CD4 TCRs spanning spike, dominant at 160-218 and 743-854.

Germline CDR1 SNHLY, CDR2 FYNNEI. CDR3 length equals 14 residues. V shed 4 bases, J shed 3 bases, and the junction held 4 bases outside the gene matches. The receptor was isolated from an adult in good health. Sequenced material: peripheral blood, taken on day 0 of MenACWY control vaccination. The gene calls are TRBV2 and TRBJ2-7, with 9 bases that match TRBD1. CDR3 sequence: CASSGTGDIYEQYF. The DNA for the CDR3 is TGTGCCAGCAGTGGGACAGGGGATATCTACGAGCAGTACTTC. Full variable domain (rest looked up from reference TRBV2 and TRBJ2-7): EPEVTQTPSHQVTQMGQEVILRCVPISNHLYFYWYRQILGQKVEFLVSFYNNEISEKSEIFDDQFSVERPDGSNFTLKIRSTKLEDSAMYFCASSGTGDIYEQYFGPGTRLTVT.